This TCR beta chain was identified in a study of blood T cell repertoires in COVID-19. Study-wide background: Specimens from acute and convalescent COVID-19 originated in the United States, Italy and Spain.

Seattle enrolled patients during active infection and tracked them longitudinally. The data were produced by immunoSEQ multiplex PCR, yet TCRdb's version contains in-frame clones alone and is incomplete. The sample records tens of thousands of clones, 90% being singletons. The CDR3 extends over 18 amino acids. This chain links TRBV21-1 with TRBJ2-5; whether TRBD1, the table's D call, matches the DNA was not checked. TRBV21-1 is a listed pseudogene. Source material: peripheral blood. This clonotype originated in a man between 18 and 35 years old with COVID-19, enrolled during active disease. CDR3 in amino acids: CASSKELPTTGRKETQYF. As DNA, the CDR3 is TGTGCCAGCAGCAAAGAGCTTCCTACGACAGGGCGAAAAGAGACCCAGTACTTC.